The 14 T cell receptor beta chains presented below share a single source sample, sequenced in a study of PD-1 blockade in mismatch repair-deficient tumors (dated by TCRdb to between 2016 and 2019). To prepare the library, the immunoSEQ multiplex PCR assay was applied. Entries here come from immuneACCESS through TCRdb and include only in-frame sequences with V and J called. Some clones fail to appear in such tables; in the studies checked, an unresolved V gene covers under half of the shortfall, and the cause of the remainder is unknown. Across this sample there are more than 30,000 clones, with 70% to 90% seen only once. In total, the top ten clones hold around 4.2% of the sample. Sequenced material: peripheral blood, taken approximately 80 weeks after starting pembrolizumab. These receptors all stem from an adult with mismatch repair-deficient cancer.

The V gene is TRBV5-6, the J gene TRBJ2-5, with TRBD2 identical over 12 bases. The CDR3 contains 18 residues. Germline trimming cut 4 bases from V and 4 bases from J; bases unmatched to any gene: 14. Germline CDR1 and CDR2: SGHDT and YYEEEE. CDR3 loop: CASSLNLAGGPKGETQYF. The CDR3 coding sequence is TGTGCCAGCAGCCTAAACCTAGCGGGAGGGCCGAAGGGAGAGACCCAGTACTTC. The whole variable domain, filled in from reference TRBV5-6 and TRBJ2-5, reads DAGVTQSPTHLIKTRGQQVTLRCSPKSGHDTVSWYQQALGQGPQFIFQYYEEEERQRGNFPDRFSGHQFPNYSSELNVNALLLGDSALYLCASSLNLAGGPKGETQYFGPGTRLLVL.

V gene TRBV14 combines with J gene TRBJ1-1; TRBD1 matches 7 bases. V gave up 2 bases and J gave up 6 bases; unmatched junction bases: 9. The germline V gene has CDR1 SGHDN and CDR2 FVKESK. The CDR3 loop spans 15 amino acids. The CDR3 DNA sequence: TGTGCCAGCAGCCAAAAATACAGGGGCGCCGCTGAAGCTTTCTTT. Protein: CASSQKYRGAAEAFF.

In this sample, this clone turned up a few times. The CDR3 protein is CASSFSTSVTGELFF. The CDR3 DNA is TGTGCCAGCAGCTTTTCGACTAGCGTTACCGGGGAGCTGTTTTTT. The J gene is TRBJ2-2, the V gene TRBV7-2; TRBD2 matches 8 bases. Germline V gene lookup returns CDR1 SGHTA and CDR2 FQGNSA. The CDR3 covers 15 residues. V shed 3 bases and J 5 bases; nucleotides not matched to a gene: 5. Supplemented by reference TRBV7-2 and TRBJ2-2, the full variable domain reads GAGVSQSPSNKVTEKGKDVELRCDPISGHTALYWYRQSLGQGLEFLIYFQGNSAPDKSGLPSDRFSAERTGGSVSTLTIQRTQQEDSAVYLCASSFSTSVTGELFFGEGSRLTVL.

The gene calls are TRBV4-1 and TRBJ2-1; D remains ambiguous. Per germline, CDR1 MGHRA and CDR2 YSYEKL. V lost 0 bases and J lost 9, with 12 bases in between. This CDR3 comprises 14 residues. This CDR3 reads CASSQDRVAGEQFF. The CDR3 DNA reads as TGCGCCAGCAGCCAAGATCGTGTGGCTGGTGAGCAGTTCTTC.

The chain recombines TRBV6-5 with TRBJ2-4, with 9 bases fitting TRBD1. V was clipped by 2 bases and J by 14 bases; unmatched bases: 13. CDR3 length equals 15 residues. Germline CDR1 and CDR2: MNHEY and SVGAGI. The CDR3 spells CASSYIGTGSSQEYF. The DNA for the CDR3 is TGTGCCAGCAGTTACATCGGGACAGGGAGTTCCCAAGAGTACTTC.

The CDR3 spells CASSLSHGPLPRSTDTQYF. CDR3 coding DNA: TGTGCCAGCAGCTTATCTCATGGACCGCTCCCCAGGTCCACAGATACGCAGTATTTT. The chain couples TRBV13 to TRBJ2-3; D is undetermined. The CDR3 totals 19 residues. Germline V lookup: CDR1 PRHDT, CDR2 FYEKMQ (reference sequence). V was pared by 2 bases and J by 2 bases, with 23 bases between.

Worth noting for this clone: At the DNA level, this CDR3 is encoded by other sequences in the same sample as well. The V and J genes are TRBV9 and TRBJ1-5; possible D gene TRBD1, 5 bases. The V gene lost 3 bases and the J gene lost 4 bases, with 11 bases spanning the gap. Per the germline V gene, CDR1 is SGDLS and CDR2 is YYNGEE. The CDR3 runs to 14 residues. The CDR3 nucleotides are TGTGCCAGCAGCGCGGGACGAGGGAATCAGCCCCAGCATTTT. It yields the protein CASSAGRGNQPQHF.

The chain combines TRBV15 with TRBJ2-3, with 8 bases identical to TRBD2. Looked up from germline, CDR1 is LNHNV and CDR2 is YYDKDF (reference sequence). The CDR3 consists of 17 residues. Germline trimming cut 4 bases from V and 5 bases from J; bases unmatched to any gene: 14. The CDR3 reads CATSTRPRPGGQDTQYF. The CDR3, as DNA: TGTGCCACCAGCACACGCCCGCGGCCGGGAGGGCAAGATACGCAGTATTTT.

The rearrangement uses TRBV4-1 and TRBJ2-1, with no clear D. Germline CDR1 MGHRA, CDR2 YSYEKL. CDR3 length: 12 residues. Deletions cut 3 bases from V and 10 bases from J, with 10 bases between. In DNA, the CDR3 is TGCGCCAGCAGCCACACATACGGAGAGCAGTTCTTC. Protein: CASSHTYGEQFF.

This clone was seen a single time. V is TRBV7-2 and J is TRBJ2-5; a weak D match, TRBD2 (6 bases). V was shortened by 1 base and J by 3 bases, with 6 bases between the two germline ends. The CDR3 is 13 residues long. Germline values: CDR1 SGHTA, CDR2 FQGNSA. CDR3 residues: CASSLVAEETQYF. CDR3 nucleotide sequence: TGTGCCAGCAGCTTAGTAGCGGAAGAGACCCAGTACTTC. Looking up the rest from reference TRBV7-2 and TRBJ2-5 gives the full variable domain: GAGVSQSPSNKVTEKGKDVELRCDPISGHTALYWYRQSLGQGLEFLIYFQGNSAPDKSGLPSDRFSAERTGGSVSTLTIQRTQQEDSAVYLCASSLVAEETQYFGPGTRLLVL.

The chain has TRBV7-8 and TRBJ2-3; 11 bases are shared with TRBD2. This CDR3 spans 18 amino acids. Germline values: CDR1 SGHVS, CDR2 FQNEAQ. Trimming took 1 base from V and 5 from J; bases not matched to a gene: 11. CDR3 in amino acids: CASSLESTSGSLVDTQYF. The DNA for the CDR3 is TGTGCCAGCAGCTTAGAATCTACTAGCGGGAGTCTTGTAGATACGCAGTATTTT.

The chain carries TRBV10-3 and TRBJ2-5; maybe TRBD1 (5 bases). The CDR3 is 14 residues long. Germline loops: CDR1 ENHRY, CDR2 SYGVKD. With 5 bases removed from V and 1 base from J, the gap between germline ends came to 11 bases. The DNA of the CDR3 is TGTGCCATCAGTAACCCGGACACCCAAGAGACCCAGTACTTC. Its protein product is CAISNPDTQETQYF.

The gene calls are TRBV4-2 and TRBJ2-7; 7 bases line up with TRBD1. The CDR3 spans 16 residues. J was trimmed by 2 bases and V by 1 base; bases with no gene match: 8. The germline CDR1 and CDR2 sequences are LGHNA and YNFKEQ. CDR3 sequence: CASSQVPDRPPYEQYF. DNA of the CDR3: TGTGCCAGCAGCCAAGTTCCGGACAGGCCTCCCTACGAGCAGTACTTC.

Only a few counts were recorded for this clone. The gene calls are TRBV14 and TRBJ1-2; no definite D call. Germline CDR1 reads SGHDN; CDR2 reads FVKESK. Trimming removed 1 base at V and 8 bases at J, with 8 bases between. The CDR3 is 12 residues long. As DNA, the CDR3 is TGTGCCAGCAGCCAAGCCGAGGGAGGCTACACCTTC. It translates to CASSQAEGGYTF.